These 15 T cell receptor beta chains were sequenced from one sample in a study of PD-L1 blockade in urothelial cancer. Data came from immunoSEQ multiplex PCR; TCRdb stores just in-frame clones and leaves some out. The data show about 40,000 clones, with 84% seen just once and roughly 10% held by the top ten. Time point denoted: peripheral blood 6 weeks after treatment start. Sequenced material: PBMCs, taken around atezolizumab (anti-PD-L1) treatment. The receptors here all came from a man aged 40-55 years with urothelial cancer.

The chain recombines TRBV15 with TRBJ2-3; D not certain. The CDR3 is 15 residues long. Germline CDR1 is LNHNV and CDR2 is YYDKDF (reference sequence). Trimming removed 8 bases from V and 2 bases from J, with 17 bases in between. The CDR3 region is CATSKQAAFTDTQYF. In DNA, the CDR3 is TGTGCCACCTCAAAGCAAGCCGCCTTCACAGATACGCAGTATTTT.

The chain carries TRBV4-1 and TRBJ2-7; 9 positions match TRBD2. Germline V lookup: CDR1 MGHRA, CDR2 YSYEKL. Trimming removed 0 bases from V and 1 base from J; junction bases left unmatched: 7. This CDR3 is built from 17 residues. CDR3 sequence: CASSQDSGGRGSYEQYF. DNA for the CDR3: TGCGCCAGCAGCCAAGATTCTGGCGGGAGGGGGTCCTACGAGCAGTACTTC.

The chain couples TRBV6-6 to TRBJ2-1; D is undetermined. CDR1 and CDR2 (germline): MNHNY, SVGAGI (reference sequence). Trimming shortened V by 5 bases and J by 3 bases, and 5 bases separated the two germline ends. The length of the CDR3 is 12 residues. DNA of the CDR3: TGTGCCAGCAGTCCTTACTACAATGAGCAGTTCTTC. Translation: CASSPYYNEQFF.

This rearrangement joins TRBV5-8 to TRBJ2-1; 7 positions agree with TRBD2. V shed 3 bases and J 4 bases; nucleotides not matched to a gene: 4. CDR1 and CDR2 from the germline V gene are SGHTS and YDEGEE. The CDR3 loop spans 14 amino acids. The CDR3 coding sequence is TGTGCCAGCAGCTCTAGGACTAGGTACAATGAGCAGTTCTTC. It specifies CASSSRTRYNEQFF.

The chain recombines TRBV28 with TRBJ1-1, with a possible D match to TRBD1 (6 bases). This CDR3 is 13 amino acids long. The ends were cut back, 8 bases at V and 11 bases at J, with 21 bases in the middle. CDR1 and CDR2 (germline): MDHEN, SYDVKM. The CDR3 loop reads CASPGGRGQEAFF. DNA of the CDR3: TGTGCCAGCCCGGGGGGCCGCGGACAAGAGGCTTTCTTT. The variable domain in full, with the rest retrieved from reference TRBV28 and TRBJ1-1, is DVKVTQSSRYLVKRTGEKVFLECVQDMDHENMFWYRQDPGLGLRLIYFSYDVKMKEKGDIPEGYSVSREKKERFSLILESASTNQTSMYLCASPGGRGQEAFFGQGTRLTVV.

The chain carries TRBV19 and TRBJ2-7, with a possible D match to TRBD1 (6 bases). Germline assignment: CDR1 LNHDA and CDR2 SQIVND (reference sequence). Trimming shortened V by 10 bases and J by 7 bases, and 23 bases separated the two germline ends. The CDR3 runs to 14 residues. CDR3 in amino acids: CATADKGQMVEQYF. In nucleotides, the CDR3 is TGTGCCACCGCTGATAAAGGACAGATGGTTGAGCAGTACTTC.

The chain uses TRBV5-1 and TRBJ2-2; TRBD1 aligns across 9 bases. The V gene end was trimmed by 2 bases and the J gene end by 7 bases; junction bases not matched to a gene: 9. Germline CDR1 and CDR2: SGHRS and YFSETQ. The CDR3 sequence is 16 residues long. Written as DNA, the CDR3 is TGCGCCAGCAGCTTCCATCAAGGGACAGGGAGCGGGGAGCTGTTTTTT. Its translation: CASSFHQGTGSGELFF.

There are a few counts of this clone. The J gene is TRBJ2-7, the V gene TRBV7-8; 7 nucleotides agree with TRBD2. The V gene end was trimmed by 4 bases and the J gene end by 9 bases; junction bases not matched to a gene: 12. This CDR3 contains 14 residues. Germline CDR1 SGHVS, CDR2 FQNEAQ. DNA of the CDR3: TGTGCCAGCAGCTCTCGCGCGGGAGCCGATGGGCAGTACTTC. Its protein product is CASSSRAGADGQYF. Based on the CDR3 plus reference TRBV7-8 and TRBJ2-7, the full variable domain is GAGVSQSPRYKVAKRGQDVALRCDPISGHVSLFWYQQALGQGPEFLTYFQNEAQLDKSGLPSDRFFAERPEGSVSTLKIQRTQQEDSAVYLCASSSRAGADGQYFGPGTRLTVT.

The CDR3 nucleotides read TGTGCCAGCAGGCCATTCCCCTACTGGGAGCAGTACTTC. It specifies CASRPFPYWEQYF. The rearrangement links TRBV27 to TRBJ2-7; D call uncertain. CDR1 MNHEY and CDR2 SMNVEV come from the germline V gene (reference sequence). Trimming left V 6 bases short and J 7 bases short, with 16 bases between. The CDR3 runs 13 residues.

V is TRBV7-2 and J is TRBJ1-2; no definite D call. Germline CDR1 and CDR2: SGHTA and FQGNSA. V was trimmed by 7 bases and J by 6 bases, leaving 6 bases between them. This CDR3 is built from 10 residues. This CDR3 is CASTRDGYTF. The CDR3 DNA is TGTGCCAGCACCCGGGATGGCTACACCTTC.

This chain connects TRBV30 to TRBJ2-5; D is possibly TRBD1 (7 bases). Germline values: CDR1 GTSNPN, CDR2 SVGIG (reference sequence). Trimming removed 5 bases from V and 4 bases from J, with 11 bases in between. This CDR3 has 12 residues. This CDR3 is CAWDQGGETQYF. As DNA, the CDR3 is TGTGCCTGGGACCAGGGGGGAGAGACCCAGTACTTC. The full variable domain, rest sourced from reference TRBV30 and TRBJ2-5, is SQTIHQWPATLVQPVGSPLSLECTVEGTSNPNLYWYRQAAGRGLQLLFYSVGIGQISSEVPQNLSASRPQDRQFILSSKKLLLSDSGFYLCAWDQGGETQYFGPGTRLLVL.

The chain uses TRBV7-3 and TRBJ2-2, with TRBD2 as a possible D gene (5 bases). The CDR3 consists of 13 residues. V was cut by 3 bases and J by 4 bases, with 6 bases left in between. From germline, CDR1 is SGHTA and CDR2 FQGTGA. CDR3 loop: CASSLSGTGELFF. The CDR3 coding sequence is TGTGCCAGCAGCTTGAGCGGCACCGGGGAGCTGTTTTTT.

The gene calls are TRBV18 and TRBJ2-2; D remains ambiguous. V was pared by 3 bases and J by 5 bases, with 10 bases between. Germline V gene lookup returns CDR1 KGHSH and CDR2 LQKENI. CDR3 length equals 14 residues. CDR3 loop: CASSPTRFTGELFF. DNA of the CDR3: TGTGCCAGCTCACCCACCCGGTTTACCGGGGAGCTGTTTTTT.

The DNA of the CDR3 is TGTGCCAGCAGCCAGAAGGGACAGTTCTCTGGAAACACCATATATTTT. Its translation: CASSQKGQFSGNTIYF. The chain couples TRBV4-2 to TRBJ1-3; TRBD1 agrees at 7 bases. CDR1 is LGHNA and CDR2 is YNFKEQ in the germline V gene. The junction had 5 bases not matched to a gene; V was cut back by 3 bases and J by 0 bases. The CDR3 covers 16 residues.

The CDR3 DNA reads as TGTGCCACCGAGTACGGGACTAGCGGGACCGGGGAGCTGTTTTTT. This sequence encodes CATEYGTSGTGELFF. The V and J genes are TRBV10-3 and TRBJ2-2; 12 bases are a match to TRBD2. CDR1 ENHRY and CDR2 SYGVKD come from the germline V gene. The CDR3 loop spans 15 amino acids. The ends lost 10 bases at V and 5 bases at J; junction bases unmatched: 8.